The sequence of this T cell receptor (beta chain) was determined in a study of blood T cell repertoires in COVID-19. Across the whole study: Samples taken during acute and convalescent COVID-19 were collected in the United States, Italy and Spain. PBMCs, B-cell-depleted T cells, or T cells were the source of the cDNA or gDNA that made up the material.

Seattle-derived patients entered the study during active infection and were followed longitudinally. As processed by the authors: Estimation of nucleated cell counts was performed using reference gene primer amplification. The table came from immunoSEQ multiplex PCR; TCRdb's copy has only in-frame clones and leaves some out. D and trimming were read from the DNA, whereas the V and J calls and clone size are those reported in that table. The sample carries almost 400,000 clones, roughly 86% recorded once. CDR1 is LNHDA, CDR2 SQIVND, per germline (reference sequence). V gave up 0 bases and J gave up 3 bases; unmatched junction bases: 6. This CDR3 comprises 16 residues.

The chain combines TRBV19 with TRBJ1-1; 8 bases match TRBD1. Sequenced sample: peripheral blood. The clonotype comes from a woman between 55 and 75 years old with COVID-19, enrolled during active disease. CDR3 protein: CASSIETRQGYTEAFF. The CDR3 nucleotides read TGTGCCAGTAGTATAGAGACCCGACAGGGGTACACTGAAGCTTTCTTT.